The 11 T cell receptor beta chains in this list originate from one sample, sequenced in a study of T cells in women clearing cervical HPV infection. Clones were sequenced by immunoSEQ multiplex PCR, and TCRdb holds only the in-frame ones, with some missing. Seen in this sample are fewer than 30,000 clones; the ten most common clones hold 17%. Sequenced material: blood buffy coat. The receptors were gathered from a woman aged 18-70 years with a cervical HPV16 infection that either progressed to CIN3+ or cleared (not recorded which).

On this clone itself: The missing CDR3 end, 3 residues past where the read stops, is filled in from the germline J gene. V usage is TRBV19 and J usage is TRBJ1-6, with a weak D call TRBD1 (5 bases). This CDR3 spans 12 amino acids. CDR1 and CDR2 (germline): LNHDA, SQIVND (reference sequence). The CDR3: CASTTGTSTLHF. The covered CDR3 bases are TGTGCCAGTACCACTGGGACTTCCACC.

As regards this clone: From the germline J gene comes the end of the CDR3, since the read stops 3 residues before it. The chain combines TRBV20-1 with TRBJ2-2; 10 bases are a match to TRBD1. J gave up 6 bases and V 0 bases, and 19 bases lay outside the gene matches. The germline gives CDR1 DFQATT, CDR2 SNEGSKA (reference sequence). The CDR3 covers 20 residues. This CDR3 reads CSARDLARQGARDGSGELFF. The sequenced CDR3 bases are TGCAGTGCTAGAGATTTGGCGAGACAGGGGGCGCGAGACGGTTCCGGGGAG.

About this clone itself: Sequencing ends 3 residues short of the CDR3 end; the germline J gene provides the rest. The V and J genes are TRBV20-1 and TRBJ1-1; 7 bases align to TRBD1. Per the germline V gene, CDR1 is DFQATT and CDR2 is SNEGSKA (reference sequence). Unmatched junction bases numbered 2, after V lost 3 bases and J lost 1 base. The CDR3 is made up of 13 amino acids. The CDR3 loop is CSARGQPNTEAFF. The CDR3 DNA, read in part, is TGCAGTGCTAGGGGACAGCCGAACACTGAA.

On this clone: With the read ending 3 residues before the CDR3 end, the germline J gene is used to fill in that end. The chain links TRBV5-1 to TRBJ2-2; 8 nucleotides line up with TRBD1. Germline-derived CDR1 and CDR2 are SGHRS and YFSETQ. The CDR3 is 15 amino acids. The CDR3 protein is CASRAGTGYNEKLFF. Incomplete CDR3 DNA: TGCGCCAGCAGGGCCGGGACAGGTTATAATGAAAAG.

CDR3: CASSYSDRANTEAFF. The sequenced part of the CDR3 DNA is TGTGCCAGCAGTTACTCCGACAGGGCGAACACTGAA. The chain has TRBV6-2 or TRBV6-3 and TRBJ1-1; 7 bases agree with TRBD1. The read terminates 3 residues ahead of where the CDR3 ends, so the germline J gene completes it. Germline V gene data show CDR1 as MNHEY and CDR2 as SVGEGT. The CDR3 totals 15 residues. J gave up 1 base and V 0 bases, and 2 bases lay outside the gene matches.

On this clone itself: The junction shows a germline mismatch at one end, possibly a read error. Partial CDR3 DNA: TGCGCCAGCAGCCAAGGGCACAGGGTTGGCGCAGATACC. Residues: CASSQGHRVGADT. The entire CDR3 protein is CASSQGHRVGADTYTF. The V and J genes are TRBV4-2 and TRBJ1-2, with a tentative D call TRBD1 (6 bases). The read stops 3 residues short of the end of the CDR3; the missing end is completed from the germline J gene. Per the germline V gene, CDR1 is LGHNA and CDR2 is YNFKEQ. The CDR3 has 16 residues.

In regard to this clone: The CDR3 goes on 3 residues after the read ends, and that part is filled in from the germline J gene. The rearrangement joins TRBV20-1 to TRBJ2-5; weak D call: TRBD1 (6 bases). The CDR3 consists of 14 residues. Trimming removed 3 bases at V and 5 bases at J, with 16 bases between. Germline V CDR1 and CDR2: DFQATT, SNEGSKA (reference sequence). CDR3 sequence reads: CSASPQGRIETQYF. CDR3 bases read: TGCAGTGCTAGCCCCCAGGGGCGCATCGAGACC.

Points on this clone: The DNA ends 3 residues before the CDR3 does, and the rest of the CDR3 is filled in from the germline J gene. The V call is TRBV7-8, the J call TRBJ2-3; 8 bases are a match to TRBD2. The length of the CDR3 is 18 residues. The V segment lost 0 bases and the J segment 0 bases; nucleotides outside the gene matches: 8. Per germline, CDR1 SGHVS and CDR2 FQNEAQ. Partial CDR3 DNA: TGTGCCAGCAGCTTAGCGATGTTAGCGGGGACTAGCACAGATACG. It encodes CASSLAMLAGTSTDT. The full CDR3 protein is CASSLAMLAGTSTDTQYF.

Concerning this clone itself: The CDR3 extends 3 residues past the end of the read, so its final part is completed from the germline J gene. The chain links TRBV5-6 to TRBJ1-5; D is ambiguous. The ends were cut back, 0 bases at V and 4 bases at J, with 5 bases in the middle. This CDR3 is 13 amino acids long. Germline CDR1 is SGHDT and CDR2 is YYEEEE. This CDR3 reads CASSLGQNQPQHF. The covered CDR3 bases are TGTGCCAGCAGCTTGGGGCAGAATCAGCCC.

As regards this clone: The read gets to within 3 residues of the CDR3 end, and the germline J gene fills in the rest. The J gene is TRBJ1-2, the V gene TRBV5-4; 7 nucleotides match TRBD1. Germline V lookup: CDR1 SGHNT, CDR2 YYREEE (reference sequence). This CDR3 has 13 residues. V trimming: 5 bases; J trimming: 2 bases; junction bases outside the gene matches: 3. CDR3 bases read: TGTGCCAGCAGTTCGGGACAGAACTATGGC. Translating gives CASSSGQNYG. The CDR3 as a whole reads CASSSGQNYGYTF. Full variable domain (missing parts from reference TRBV5-4 and TRBJ1-2): ETGVTQSPTHLIKTRGQQVTLRCSSQSGHNTVSWYQQALGQGPQFIFQYYREEENGRGNFPPRFSGLQFPNYSSELNVNALELDDSALYLCASSSGQNYGYTFGSGTRLTVV.

In regard to this clone: The read ends 3 residues early relative to the CDR3; the germline J gene fills the gap. The chain combines TRBV7-3 with TRBJ2-1; 8 bases line up with TRBD2. V was clipped by 6 bases and J by 5 bases; unmatched bases: 3. The CDR3 is 13 residues long. Germline values: CDR1 SGHTA, CDR2 FQGTGA. The CDR3 loop reads CASRLAEDNEQFF. The part of the CDR3 DNA that was read is TGTGCCAGCAGACTAGCGGAGGACAATGAG.